This entry is about one T cell receptor (beta chain). The sample contains more than one DNA sequence encoding this CDR3. The CDR3 is 13 residues long. Germline CDR1 and CDR2: LGHDT and YNNKEL (reference sequence). The V end was cut by 0 bases, the J end by 1 base, with 3 bases between. The data derive from a study of blood T cell repertoires in COVID-19. Across the study: The United States, Italy and Spain were the sources of the acute and convalescent COVID-19 samples. The analysed material was cDNA or gDNA that came from T cells, B-cell-depleted T cells, or PBMCs.

Methods used by the authors: By means of reference gene primer amplification, nucleated cell counts were estimated. Produced via immunoSEQ multiplex PCR; TCRdb's table is partial and in-frame only. V and J calls and clone size come straight from that table; D and trimming were deduced from the DNA. This table holds roughly 230,000 clones, 88% found once. The chain uses TRBV3-1 (or the pseudogene TRBV3-2) and TRBJ1-1; D not resolved. The specimen sequenced was peripheral blood. The TCR originated in a man aged 65 to 85 with acute or convalescent COVID-19. CDR3 amino acids: CASSQDRNTEAFF. As DNA, the CDR3 is TGTGCCAGCAGCCAAGACAGGAACACTGAAGCTTTCTTT.